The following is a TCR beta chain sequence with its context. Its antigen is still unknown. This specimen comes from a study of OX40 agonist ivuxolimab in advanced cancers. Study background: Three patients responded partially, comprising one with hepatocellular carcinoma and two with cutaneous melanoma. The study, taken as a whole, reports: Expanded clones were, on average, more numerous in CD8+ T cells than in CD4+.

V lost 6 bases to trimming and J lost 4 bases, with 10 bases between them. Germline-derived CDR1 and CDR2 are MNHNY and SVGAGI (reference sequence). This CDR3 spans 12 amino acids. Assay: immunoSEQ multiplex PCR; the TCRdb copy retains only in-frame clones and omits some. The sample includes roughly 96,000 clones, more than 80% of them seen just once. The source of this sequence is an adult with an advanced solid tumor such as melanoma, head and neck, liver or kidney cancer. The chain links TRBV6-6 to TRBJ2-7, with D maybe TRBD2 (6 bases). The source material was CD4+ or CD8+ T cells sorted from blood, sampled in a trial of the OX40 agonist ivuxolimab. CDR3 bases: TGTGCCAGCAGCCCGGGAGTATACGAGCAGTACTTC. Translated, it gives CASSPGVYEQYF.